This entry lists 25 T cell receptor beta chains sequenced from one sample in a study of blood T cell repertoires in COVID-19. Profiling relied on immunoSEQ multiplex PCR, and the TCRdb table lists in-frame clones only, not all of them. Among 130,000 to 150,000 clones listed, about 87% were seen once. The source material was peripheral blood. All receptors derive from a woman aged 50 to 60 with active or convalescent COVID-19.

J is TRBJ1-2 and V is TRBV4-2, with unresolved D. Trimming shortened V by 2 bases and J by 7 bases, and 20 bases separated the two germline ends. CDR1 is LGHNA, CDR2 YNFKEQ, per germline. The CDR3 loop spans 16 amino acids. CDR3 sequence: CASSQTPKGVESGYTF. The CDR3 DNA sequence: TGTGCCAGCAGCCAAACCCCCAAGGGAGTTGAGAGTGGCTACACCTTC.

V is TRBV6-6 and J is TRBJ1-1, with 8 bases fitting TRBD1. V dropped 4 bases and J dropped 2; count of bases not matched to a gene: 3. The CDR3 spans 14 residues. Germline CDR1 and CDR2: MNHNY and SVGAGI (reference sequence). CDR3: CASSSGQVNTEAFF. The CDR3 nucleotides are TGTGCCAGCAGTTCGGGACAGGTCAACACTGAAGCTTTCTTT.

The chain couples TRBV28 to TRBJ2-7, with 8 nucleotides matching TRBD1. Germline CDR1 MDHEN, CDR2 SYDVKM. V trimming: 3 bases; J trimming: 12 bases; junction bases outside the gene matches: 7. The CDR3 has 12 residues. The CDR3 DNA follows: TGTGCCAGCAGTTTGGGGCTGGACAGGGTGTACTTC. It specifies CASSLGLDRVYF.

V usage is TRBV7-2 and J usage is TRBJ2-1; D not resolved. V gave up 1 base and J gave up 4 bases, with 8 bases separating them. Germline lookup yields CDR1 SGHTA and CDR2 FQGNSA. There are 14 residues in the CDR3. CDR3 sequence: CASSLVPDYNEQFF. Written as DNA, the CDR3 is TGTGCCAGCAGCTTAGTGCCAGATTACAATGAGCAGTTCTTC. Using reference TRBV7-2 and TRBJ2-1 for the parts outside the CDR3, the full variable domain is GAGVSQSPSNKVTEKGKDVELRCDPISGHTALYWYRQSLGQGLEFLIYFQGNSAPDKSGLPSDRFSAERTGGSVSTLTIQRTQQEDSAVYLCASSLVPDYNEQFFGPGTRLTVL.

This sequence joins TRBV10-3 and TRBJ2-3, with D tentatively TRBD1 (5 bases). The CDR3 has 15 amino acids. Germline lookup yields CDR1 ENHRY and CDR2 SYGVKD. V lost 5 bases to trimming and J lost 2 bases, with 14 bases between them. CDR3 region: CAISHSTEPTDTQYF. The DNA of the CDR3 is TGTGCCATCAGTCATTCGACAGAGCCCACAGATACGCAGTATTTT.

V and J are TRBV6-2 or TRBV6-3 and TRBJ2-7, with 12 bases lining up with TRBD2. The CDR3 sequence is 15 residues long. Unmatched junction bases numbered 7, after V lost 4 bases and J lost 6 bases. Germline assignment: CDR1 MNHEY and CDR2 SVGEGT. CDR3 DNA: TGTGCCAGCAGTTCGCCTAGCGGGAGGGCCAGCGAGCAGTACTTC. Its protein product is CASSSPSGRASEQYF.

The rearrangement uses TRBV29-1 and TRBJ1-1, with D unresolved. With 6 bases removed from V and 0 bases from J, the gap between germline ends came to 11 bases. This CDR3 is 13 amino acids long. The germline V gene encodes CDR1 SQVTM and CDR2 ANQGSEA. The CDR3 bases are TGCAGCGTGCTGGAGAATATGAACACTGAAGCTTTCTTT. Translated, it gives CSVLENMNTEAFF.

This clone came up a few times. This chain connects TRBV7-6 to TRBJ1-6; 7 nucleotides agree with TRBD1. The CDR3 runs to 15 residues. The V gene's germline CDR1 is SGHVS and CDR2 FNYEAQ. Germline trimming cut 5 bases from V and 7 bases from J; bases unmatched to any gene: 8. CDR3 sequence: CASSTRQGENSPLHF. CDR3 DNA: TGTGCCAGCAGCACCCGACAGGGAGAGAATTCACCCCTCCACTTT.

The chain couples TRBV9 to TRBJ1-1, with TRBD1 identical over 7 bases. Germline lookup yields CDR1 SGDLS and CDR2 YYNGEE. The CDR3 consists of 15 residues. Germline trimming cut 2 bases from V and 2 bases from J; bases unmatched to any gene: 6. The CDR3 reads CASSVRDSGNTEAFF. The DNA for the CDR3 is TGTGCCAGCAGCGTTCGGGACAGTGGAAACACTGAAGCTTTCTTT.

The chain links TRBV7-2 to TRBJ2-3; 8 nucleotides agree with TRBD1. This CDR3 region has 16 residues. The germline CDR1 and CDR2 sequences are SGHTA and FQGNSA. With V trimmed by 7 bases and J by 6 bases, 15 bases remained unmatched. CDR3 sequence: CASILGGAGGADTQYF. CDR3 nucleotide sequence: TGTGCCAGCATCCTAGGCGGGGCAGGGGGCGCTGATACGCAGTATTTT. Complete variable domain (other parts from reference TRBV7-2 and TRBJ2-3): GAGVSQSPSNKVTEKGKDVELRCDPISGHTALYWYRQSLGQGLEFLIYFQGNSAPDKSGLPSDRFSAERTGGSVSTLTIQRTQQEDSAVYLCASILGGAGGADTQYFGPGTRLTVL.

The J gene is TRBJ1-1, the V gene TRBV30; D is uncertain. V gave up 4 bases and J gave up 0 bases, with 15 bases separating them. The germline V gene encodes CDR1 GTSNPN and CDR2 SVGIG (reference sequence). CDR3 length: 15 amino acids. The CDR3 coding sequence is TGTGCCTGGATCAGGCTGGGAGTAATGAACACTGAAGCTTTCTTT. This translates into CAWIRLGVMNTEAFF.

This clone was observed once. CDR3 sequence reads: CASRLSPGEASGNTIYF. The CDR3 nucleotides read TGCGCCAGCAGACTCTCCCCCGGGGAGGCCTCTGGAAACACCATATATTTT. The chain employs TRBV5-1 and TRBJ1-3; D ambiguous. The CDR3 loop spans 17 amino acids. Trimming shortened V by 5 bases and J by 0 bases, and 18 bases separated the two germline ends. Germline-derived CDR1 and CDR2 are SGHRS and YFSETQ.

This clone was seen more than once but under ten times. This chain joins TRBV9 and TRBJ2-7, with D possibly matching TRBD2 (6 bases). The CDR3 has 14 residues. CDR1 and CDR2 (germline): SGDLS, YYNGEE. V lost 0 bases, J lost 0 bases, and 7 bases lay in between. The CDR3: CASSVGTNSYEQYF. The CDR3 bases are TGTGCCAGCAGCGTAGGGACTAACTCCTACGAGCAGTACTTC.

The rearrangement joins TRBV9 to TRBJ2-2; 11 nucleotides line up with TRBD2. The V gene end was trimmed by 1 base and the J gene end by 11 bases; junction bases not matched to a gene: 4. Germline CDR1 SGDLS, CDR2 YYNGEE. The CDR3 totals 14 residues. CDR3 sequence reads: CASSVIAGGPELFF. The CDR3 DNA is TGTGCCAGCAGCGTAATAGCGGGGGGGCCCGAGCTGTTTTTT.

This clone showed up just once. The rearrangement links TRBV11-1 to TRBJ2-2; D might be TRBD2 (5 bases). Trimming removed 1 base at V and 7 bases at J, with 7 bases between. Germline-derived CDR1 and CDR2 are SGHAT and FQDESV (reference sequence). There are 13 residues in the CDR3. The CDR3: CASSLGGSGELFF. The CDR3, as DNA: TGTGCCAGCAGCTTAGGTGGGAGCGGGGAGCTGTTTTTT.

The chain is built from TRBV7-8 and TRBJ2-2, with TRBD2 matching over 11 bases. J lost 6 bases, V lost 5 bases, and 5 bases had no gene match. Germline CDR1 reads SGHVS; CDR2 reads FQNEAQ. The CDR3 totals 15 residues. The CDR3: CASSPNSGGAGELFF. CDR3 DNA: TGTGCCAGCAGCCCCAATAGCGGGGGGGCCGGGGAGCTGTTTTTT.

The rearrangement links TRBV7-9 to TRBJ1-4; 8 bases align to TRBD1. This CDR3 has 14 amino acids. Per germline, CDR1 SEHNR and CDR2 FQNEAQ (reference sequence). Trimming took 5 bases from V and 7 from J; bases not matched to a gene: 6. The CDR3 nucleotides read TGTGCCAGCAGCGCGGACAGGGTTACTGAAAAACTGTTTTTT. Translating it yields CASSADRVTEKLFF.

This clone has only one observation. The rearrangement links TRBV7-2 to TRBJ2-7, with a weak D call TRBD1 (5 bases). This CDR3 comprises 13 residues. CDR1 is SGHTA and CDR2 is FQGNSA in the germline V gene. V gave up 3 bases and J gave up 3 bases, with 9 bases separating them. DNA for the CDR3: TGTGCCAGCAGCTTTACAGGAGACTACGAGCAGTACTTC. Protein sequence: CASSFTGDYEQYF. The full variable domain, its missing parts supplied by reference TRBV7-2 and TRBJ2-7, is GAGVSQSPSNKVTEKGKDVELRCDPISGHTALYWYRQSLGQGLEFLIYFQGNSAPDKSGLPSDRFSAERTGGSVSTLTIQRTQQEDSAVYLCASSFTGDYEQYFGPGTRLTVT.

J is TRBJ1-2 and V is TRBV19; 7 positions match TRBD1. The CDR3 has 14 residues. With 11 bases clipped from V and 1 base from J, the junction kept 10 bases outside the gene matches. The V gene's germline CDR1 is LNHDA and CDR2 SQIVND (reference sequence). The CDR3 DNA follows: TGTGCCGCGGCCAAACAGGGGCTTAACTATGGCTACACCTTC. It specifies CAAAKQGLNYGYTF.

CDR3 DNA sequence: TGTGCCAGCAGATTCGGGGGCTCTGGAAACACCATATATTTT. The encoded protein is CASRFGGSGNTIYF. The genes are TRBV7-2 and TRBJ1-3; a possible D gene is TRBD1 (5 bases). Germline values: CDR1 SGHTA, CDR2 FQGNSA. V dropped 6 bases and J dropped 0 bases, with 9 bases sitting between them. This CDR3 is 14 amino acids long.

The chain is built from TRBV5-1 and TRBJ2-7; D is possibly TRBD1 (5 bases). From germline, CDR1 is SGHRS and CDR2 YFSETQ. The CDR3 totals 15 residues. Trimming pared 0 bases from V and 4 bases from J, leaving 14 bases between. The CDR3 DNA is TGCGCCAGCAGCTTGGCCCTAGGGGAACAATACGAGCAGTACTTC. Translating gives CASSLALGEQYEQYF.

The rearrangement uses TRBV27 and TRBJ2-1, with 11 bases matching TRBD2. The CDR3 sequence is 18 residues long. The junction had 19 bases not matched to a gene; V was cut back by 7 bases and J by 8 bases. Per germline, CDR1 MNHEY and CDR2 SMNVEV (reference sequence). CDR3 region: CASKRLRDLAGGIDEQFF. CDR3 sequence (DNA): TGTGCCAGCAAGCGCCTCAGGGATCTAGCGGGAGGTATCGATGAGCAGTTCTTC.

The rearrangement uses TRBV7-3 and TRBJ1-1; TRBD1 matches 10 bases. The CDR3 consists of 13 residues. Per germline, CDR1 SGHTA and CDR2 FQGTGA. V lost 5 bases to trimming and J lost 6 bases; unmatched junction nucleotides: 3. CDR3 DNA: TGTGCCAGCAGCAAGGACAGGGGGGCTGAAGCTTTCTTT. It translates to CASSKDRGAEAFF.

CDR3 nucleotide sequence: TGTGCCAGCTCGACTGCTTACAATGAGCAGTTCTTC. It translates to CASSTAYNEQFF. The chain couples TRBV18 to TRBJ2-1; no clear D. The CDR3 totals 12 residues. In germline, CDR1 is KGHSH, CDR2 LQKENI. With 6 bases removed from V and 4 bases from J, the gap between germline ends came to 7 bases.

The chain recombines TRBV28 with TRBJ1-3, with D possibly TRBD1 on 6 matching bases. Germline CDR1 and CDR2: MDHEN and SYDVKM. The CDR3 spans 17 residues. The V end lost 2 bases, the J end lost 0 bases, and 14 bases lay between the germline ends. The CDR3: CASSLAGGTNSGNTIYF. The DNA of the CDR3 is TGTGCCAGCAGTTTAGCGGGGGGCACTAACTCTGGAAACACCATATATTTT. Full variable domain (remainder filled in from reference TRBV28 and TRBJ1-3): DVKVTQSSRYLVKRTGEKVFLECVQDMDHENMFWYRQDPGLGLRLIYFSYDVKMKEKGDIPEGYSVSREKKERFSLILESASTNQTSMYLCASSLAGGTNSGNTIYFGEGSWLTVV.